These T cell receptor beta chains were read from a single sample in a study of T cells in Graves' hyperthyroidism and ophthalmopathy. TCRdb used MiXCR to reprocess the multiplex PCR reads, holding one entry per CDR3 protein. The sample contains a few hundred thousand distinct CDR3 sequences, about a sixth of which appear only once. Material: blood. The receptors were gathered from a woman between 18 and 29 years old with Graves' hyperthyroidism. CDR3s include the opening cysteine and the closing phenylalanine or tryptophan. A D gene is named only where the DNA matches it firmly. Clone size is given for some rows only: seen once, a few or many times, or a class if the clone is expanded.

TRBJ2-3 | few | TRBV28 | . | TGTGCCATTGAAACAGGAGGCCCAGATACGCAGTATTTT | CAIETGGPDTQYF
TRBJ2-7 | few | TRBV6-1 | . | TGTGCCAGCAGGACAGGATCCTACGAGCAGTACTTC | CASRTGSYEQYF
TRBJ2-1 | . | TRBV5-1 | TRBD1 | TGCGCCGGCAGTGGTCCCGTAGGAGGGACAGGGGACTCCTACAATGAGCAGTTCTTC | CAGSGPVGGTGDSYNEQFF
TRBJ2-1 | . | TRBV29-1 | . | TGCAGCGTTGAAGATGGGGGATATGAGCAGTTCTTC | CSVEDGGYEQFF
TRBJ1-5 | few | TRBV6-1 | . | TGTGCCAGCAGTTCAAAGAGACAGCGCAATCAGCCCCAGCATTTT | CASSSKRQRNQPQHF
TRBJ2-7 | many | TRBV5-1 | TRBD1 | TGCGCCAGCAGCTCAGGGACAGGCCGCGGCCACGAGCAGTACTTC | CASSSGTGRGHEQYF
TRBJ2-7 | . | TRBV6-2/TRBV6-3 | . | TGTGCCAGCAGTTACGAAGACAGTTCCTACGAGCAGTACTTC | CASSYEDSSYEQYF
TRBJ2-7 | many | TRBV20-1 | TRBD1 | TGCAGTGCTAGTCCCCGGGACAGCGTTACCTACGAGCAGTACTTC | CSASPRDSVTYEQYF
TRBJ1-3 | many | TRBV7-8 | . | TGTGCCAGCAGCTTAGGACAGCTTACTTCCATCTCTGGAAACACCATATATTTT | CASSLGQLTSISGNTIYF
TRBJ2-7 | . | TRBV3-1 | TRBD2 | TGTGCCAGCAGCTTGACTAGCGGCGCCTACGAGCAGTACTTC | CASSLTSGAYEQYF
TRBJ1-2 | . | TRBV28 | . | TGTGCCAGCAGCCCCACAGGGAAGGTCTATGGCTACACCTTC | CASSPTGKVYGYTF
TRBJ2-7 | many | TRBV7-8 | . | TGTGCCAGCAGCTTATCGTTCCTCAGACCCTACGAGCAGTACTTC | CASSLSFLRPYEQYF
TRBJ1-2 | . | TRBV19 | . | TGTGCCAGTAGTATTACAGAACTCTATGGCTACACCTTC | CASSITELYGYTF
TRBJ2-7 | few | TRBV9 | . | TGTGCCAGCAGCGGGGGGCCTCGGGAAGAATCCTACGAGCAGTACTTC | CASSGGPREESYEQYF
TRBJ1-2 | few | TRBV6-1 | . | TGTGCCAGCAGTGAAGCGGGGGCTGGCTACACCTTC | CASSEAGAGYTF
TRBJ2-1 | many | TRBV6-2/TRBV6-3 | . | TGTGCCAGCCGTGGGGTTGGTCGGTCAAGCGATGAGCAGTTCTTC | CASRGVGRSSDEQFF
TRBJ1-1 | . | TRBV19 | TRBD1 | TGTGCCAGTACCTCGACAGGGTTTAACACTGAAGCTTTCTTT | CASTSTGFNTEAFF
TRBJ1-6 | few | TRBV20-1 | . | TGCAGCGTCACCAGGGAGTATAATTCACCCCTCCACTTT | CSVTREYNSPLHF
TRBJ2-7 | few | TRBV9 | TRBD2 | TGTGCCAGCAGCGTCCGGGGGGGCGGCTACGAGCAGTACTTC | CASSVRGGGYEQYF
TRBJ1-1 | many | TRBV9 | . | TGTGCCAGCAGCGTATATGAGGTGGCGAACACTGAAGCTTTCTTT | CASSVYEVANTEAFF
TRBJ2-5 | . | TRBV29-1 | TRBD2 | TGCAGCGCCCAGGTGTTAGCGGGGGTCCAAGAGACCCAGTACTTC | CSAQVLAGVQETQYF
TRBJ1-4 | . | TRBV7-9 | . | TGTGCCAGCAGCTTAGCGAAGACAGGTATCAAGGAAAAACTGTTTTTT | CASSLAKTGIKEKLFF
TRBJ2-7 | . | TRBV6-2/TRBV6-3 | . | TGTGCCAGCAGTCGCGGGAAATACGAGCAGTACTTC | CASSRGKYEQYF
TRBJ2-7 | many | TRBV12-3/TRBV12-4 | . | TGTGCCAGCAGTGTACTAGTTTTGGGTCTGGAAGAGCAGTACTTC | CASSVLVLGLEEQYF
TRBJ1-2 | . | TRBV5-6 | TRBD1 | TGTGCCAGCAGCTCCGGAGGGGGCGCTTATGGCTACACCTTC | CASSSGGGAYGYTF
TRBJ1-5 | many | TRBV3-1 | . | TGTGCCAGCAGCCAAGATCGAGTTCAGCCCCAGCATTTT | CASSQDRVQPQHF
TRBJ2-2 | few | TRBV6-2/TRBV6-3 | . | TGTGCCAGCAGTTACTCGAGGGACACCGGGGAGCTGTTTTTT | CASSYSRDTGELFF
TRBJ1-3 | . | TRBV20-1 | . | TGCAGTGCTTTACAGGGCCGGGGAAACACCATATATTTT | CSALQGRGNTIYF
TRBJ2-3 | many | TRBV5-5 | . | TGTGCCAGCAGCGTAGTACAGCTAGGTACGCAGTATTTT | CASSVVQLGTQYF
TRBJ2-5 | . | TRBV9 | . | TGTGCCAGCAGCGTTAATAGGGGGGTGAAAGAGACCCAGTACTTC | CASSVNRGVKETQYF
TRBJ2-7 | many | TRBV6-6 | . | TGTGCCAGCAGTTACGATGGCAGGGTTGACGAGCAGTACTTC | CASSYDGRVDEQYF
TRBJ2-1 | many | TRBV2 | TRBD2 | TGTGCCAGCAGTGTGGGTAGCGGGAGGGCCCAGTTCTTC | CASSVGSGRAQFF
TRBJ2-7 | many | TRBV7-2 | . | TGTGCCAGCAGAAAGGGAGTGGGCGAGCAGTACTTC | CASRKGVGEQYF
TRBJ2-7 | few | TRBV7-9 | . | TGTGCCAGCAGCCCTTTGGGAGGGACAGCCTACGAGCAGTACTTC | CASSPLGGTAYEQYF
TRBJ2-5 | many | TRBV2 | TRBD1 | TGTGCCAGCAGTTACAGAACAGGGGGAGAGACCCAGTACTTC | CASSYRTGGETQYF
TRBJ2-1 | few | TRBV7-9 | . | TGTGCCAGCAGCCAACTGAGGACAAGCTACAATGAGCAGTTCTTC | CASSQLRTSYNEQFF
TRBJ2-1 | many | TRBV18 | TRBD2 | TGTGCCAGCTCCCTCTCCCTGGGACTACTGCAGTTCTTC | CASSLSLGLLQFF
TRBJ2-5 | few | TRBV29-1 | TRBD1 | TGCAGCGTTGAAAGGGGACAGGGTTTCCAAGAGACCCAGTACTTC | CSVERGQGFQETQYF
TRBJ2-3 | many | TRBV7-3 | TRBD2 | TGTGCCAGCAGCTTAGCGGGAGGGCCATCCGATACGCAGTATTTT | CASSLAGGPSDTQYF
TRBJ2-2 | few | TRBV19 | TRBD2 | TGTGCCAGTAGTGTCACTAGCGCGGACACCGGGGAGCTGTTTTTT | CASSVTSADTGELFF
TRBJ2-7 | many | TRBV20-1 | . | TGCAGTGCACCGCTAGGAATCTACGAGCAGTACTTC | CSAPLGIYEQYF
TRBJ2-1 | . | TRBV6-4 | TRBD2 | TGTGCCAGCAGTGAAGGACTAGCGGGGGAATATAATGAGCAGTTCTTC | CASSEGLAGEYNEQFF
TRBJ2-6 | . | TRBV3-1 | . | TGTGCCAGCAGCCAGGGAACAGGGTCTGGGGCCAACGTCCTGACTTTC | CASSQGTGSGANVLTF
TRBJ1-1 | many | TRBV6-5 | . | TGTGCCAGCAGTTACTCTTCCGGGATGAACACTGAAGCTTTCTTT | CASSYSSGMNTEAFF
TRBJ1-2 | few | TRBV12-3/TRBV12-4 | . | TGTGCCAGCAGAGAAGCTGCTAACTATGGCTACACCTTC | CASREAANYGYTF